This TCR beta chain was sequenced for a study of blood T cell repertoires in COVID-19. Study information: Both acute and convalescent COVID-19 samples were obtained from the United States, Italy and Spain.

CDR1 is MGHRA and CDR2 is YSYEKL in the germline V gene. Trimming removed 4 bases from V and 1 base from J, with 14 bases in between. The CDR3 extends over 15 amino acids. The method was immunoSEQ multiplex PCR; TCRdb's version includes in-frame clones alone and lacks a portion of them. The sample holds some 290,000 clones, almost 90% seen once. Sequenced input: peripheral blood. This chain uses TRBV4-1 with TRBJ2-7, with a weak D call TRBD2 (6 bases). The receptor was isolated from a woman in her 30s with COVID-19, enrolled during active disease. This CDR3 reads CASSRGPGRSYEQYF. The CDR3 nucleotides read TGCGCCAGCAGCCGAGGACCGGGGAGGTCCTACGAGCAGTACTTC.